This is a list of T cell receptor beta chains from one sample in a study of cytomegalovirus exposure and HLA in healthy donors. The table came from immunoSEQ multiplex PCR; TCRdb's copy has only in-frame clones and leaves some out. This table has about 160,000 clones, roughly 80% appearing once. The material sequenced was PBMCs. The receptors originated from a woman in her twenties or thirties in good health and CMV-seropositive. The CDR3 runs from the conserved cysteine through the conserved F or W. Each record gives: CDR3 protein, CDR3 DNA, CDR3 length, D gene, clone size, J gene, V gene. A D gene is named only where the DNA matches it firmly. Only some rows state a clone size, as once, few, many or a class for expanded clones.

CDR3 protein: CASSRGTYEQYF; CDR3 DNA: TGTGCCAGCTCACGGGGCACCTACGAGCAGTACTTC; CDR3 length: 12; D gene: -; clone size: -; J gene: TRBJ2-7; V gene: TRBV18
CDR3 protein: CASSLSLNTEAFF; CDR3 DNA: TGTGCCAGCAGCTTATCTCTAAACACTGAAGCTTTCTTT; CDR3 length: 13; D gene: -; clone size: -; J gene: TRBJ1-1; V gene: TRBV5-4
CDR3 protein: CASSRASGEYEQYF; CDR3 DNA: TGTGCCAGCAGCCGGGCTTCGGGGGAGTACGAGCAGTACTTC; CDR3 length: 14; D gene: -; clone size: -; J gene: TRBJ2-7; V gene: TRBV4-2
CDR3 protein: CASSPVGGTNYGYTF; CDR3 DNA: TGTGCCAGCTCACCCGTAGGGGGAACTAACTATGGCTACACCTTC; CDR3 length: 15; D gene: -; clone size: -; J gene: TRBJ1-2; V gene: TRBV18
CDR3 protein: CASSDWTGRSYTF; CDR3 DNA: TGTGCCAGCAGTGATTGGACAGGGAGGAGCTACACCTTC; CDR3 length: 13; D gene: TRBD1; clone size: -; J gene: TRBJ1-2; V gene: TRBV6-4
CDR3 protein: CASSSSYEQYF; CDR3 DNA: TGCGCCAGCAGCTCTTCCTACGAGCAGTACTTC; CDR3 length: 11; D gene: -; clone size: -; J gene: TRBJ2-7; V gene: TRBV5-1
CDR3 protein: CASSAPPGTGRRNEQFF; CDR3 DNA: TGTGCCAGCAGCGCACCACCTGGGACAGGGAGGCGCAATGAGCAGTTCTTC; CDR3 length: 17; D gene: TRBD1; clone size: -; J gene: TRBJ2-1; V gene: TRBV9
CDR3 protein: CASSLSPGLPPDTQYF; CDR3 DNA: TGTGCCAGCAGCCTGTCTCCAGGCCTTCCCCCAGATACGCAGTATTTT; CDR3 length: 16; D gene: -; clone size: -; J gene: TRBJ2-3; V gene: TRBV11-1
CDR3 protein: CASRTTLNSPLHF; CDR3 DNA: TGCGCCAGTCGGACAACCTTGAATTCACCCCTCCACTTT; CDR3 length: 13; D gene: -; clone size: -; J gene: TRBJ1-6; V gene: TRBV5-1
CDR3 protein: CATRGGRENTEAFF; CDR3 DNA: TGTGCCACCAGAGGGGGGAGGGAGAACACTGAAGCTTTCTTT; CDR3 length: 14; D gene: -; clone size: -; J gene: TRBJ1-1; V gene: TRBV15
CDR3 protein: CASSLRTSGASSRETQYF; CDR3 DNA: TGCGCCAGCAGCTTGCGTACTAGCGGGGCGAGTTCACGAGAGACCCAGTACTTC; CDR3 length: 18; D gene: TRBD2; clone size: -; J gene: TRBJ2-5; V gene: TRBV5-1
CDR3 protein: CASSYPTGGKETQYF; CDR3 DNA: TGTGCCAGCAGCTACCCAACAGGGGGAAAAGAGACCCAGTACTTC; CDR3 length: 15; D gene: TRBD1; clone size: -; J gene: TRBJ2-5; V gene: TRBV6-6
CDR3 protein: CASSSRHGYEQYF; CDR3 DNA: TGTGCCAGCAGCTCCAGACACGGCTACGAGCAGTACTTC; CDR3 length: 13; D gene: -; clone size: -; J gene: TRBJ2-7; V gene: TRBV13
CDR3 protein: CASSQLAGVAYEQYF; CDR3 DNA: TGCGCCAGCAGCCAGCTAGCGGGGGTAGCCTACGAGCAGTACTTC; CDR3 length: 15; D gene: TRBD2; clone size: -; J gene: TRBJ2-7; V gene: TRBV4-3
CDR3 protein: CASRPSGTGGKEQYF; CDR3 DNA: TGTGCCAGCAGACCCTCCGGGACAGGGGGTAAGGAGCAGTACTTC; CDR3 length: 15; D gene: TRBD1; clone size: -; J gene: TRBJ2-7; V gene: TRBV6-1
CDR3 protein: CASSQRDSSSYEQYF; CDR3 DNA: TGTGCCAGCAGCCAGCGGGACAGCAGTTCCTACGAGCAGTACTTC; CDR3 length: 15; D gene: -; clone size: -; J gene: TRBJ2-7; V gene: TRBV14
CDR3 protein: CASSLLQTGNYGYTF; CDR3 DNA: TGTGCCAGCAGTCTCCTCCAGACAGGAAACTATGGCTACACCTTC; CDR3 length: 15; D gene: -; clone size: -; J gene: TRBJ1-2; V gene: TRBV27
CDR3 protein: CASSHLQGASEAFF; CDR3 DNA: TGTGCCAGCAGTCATCTTCAGGGGGCATCTGAAGCTTTCTTT; CDR3 length: 14; D gene: TRBD1; clone size: -; J gene: TRBJ1-1; V gene: TRBV7-3
CDR3 protein: CASSAGLAGAWELFF; CDR3 DNA: TGTGCCAGCAGCGCGGGACTAGCGGGGGCGTGGGAGCTGTTTTTT; CDR3 length: 15; D gene: TRBD2; clone size: -; J gene: TRBJ2-2; V gene: TRBV27
CDR3 protein: CASSDGTAKLYEKLFF; CDR3 DNA: TGCGCCAGCAGCGACGGGACAGCGAAGTTATATGAAAAACTGTTTTTT; CDR3 length: 16; D gene: TRBD1; clone size: once; J gene: TRBJ1-4; V gene: TRBV5-1
CDR3 protein: CATRQELNYGYTF; CDR3 DNA: TGTGCCACAAGACAGGAGCTCAACTATGGCTACACCTTC; CDR3 length: 13; D gene: -; clone size: few; J gene: TRBJ1-2; V gene: TRBV6-1
CDR3 protein: CASSPRSGTYEQYF; CDR3 DNA: TGTGCCAGCAGCCCCCGTAGCGGAACCTACGAGCAGTACTTC; CDR3 length: 14; D gene: -; clone size: -; J gene: TRBJ2-7; V gene: TRBV7-2
CDR3 protein: CASSLIVQPQHF; CDR3 DNA: TGTGCCAGCAGTTTAATTGTACAGCCCCAGCATTTT; CDR3 length: 12; D gene: -; clone size: -; J gene: TRBJ1-5; V gene: TRBV28
CDR3 protein: CARKRGGEQFF; CDR3 DNA: TGTGCCAGAAAAAGGGGAGGTGAGCAGTTCTTC; CDR3 length: 11; D gene: -; clone size: -; J gene: TRBJ2-1; V gene: TRBV5-3
CDR3 protein: CSAGDRGDQPQHF; CDR3 DNA: TGCAGCGCCGGGGACAGGGGTGATCAGCCCCAGCATTTT; CDR3 length: 13; D gene: TRBD1; clone size: -; J gene: TRBJ1-5; V gene: TRBV29-1
CDR3 protein: CASSPGQAVNYGYTF; CDR3 DNA: TGTGCCAGCTCACCTGGACAAGCCGTGAACTATGGCTACACCTTC; CDR3 length: 15; D gene: -; clone size: -; J gene: TRBJ1-2; V gene: TRBV18
CDR3 protein: CASSLQGASSTDTQYF; CDR3 DNA: TGTGCCAGCAGCTTACAGGGGGCGTCTAGCACAGATACGCAGTATTTT; CDR3 length: 16; D gene: TRBD1; clone size: -; J gene: TRBJ2-3; V gene: TRBV11-2
CDR3 protein: CASGGTGNTGELFF; CDR3 DNA: TGTGCCAGCGGGGGGACAGGGAACACCGGGGAGCTGTTTTTT; CDR3 length: 14; D gene: TRBD1; clone size: few; J gene: TRBJ2-2; V gene: TRBV2
CDR3 protein: CASSPPGLAALTQYF; CDR3 DNA: TGCGCCAGCAGCCCCCCCGGACTAGCGGCTTTAACCCAGTACTTC; CDR3 length: 15; D gene: TRBD2; clone size: -; J gene: TRBJ2-5; V gene: TRBV5-1
CDR3 protein: CASSEWRTGSYGYTF; CDR3 DNA: TGTGCCAGCAGTGAATGGAGGACAGGGTCCTATGGCTACACCTTC; CDR3 length: 15; D gene: TRBD1; clone size: -; J gene: TRBJ1-2; V gene: TRBV6-1
CDR3 protein: CASSSPGSTDTQYF; CDR3 DNA: TGTGCCAGCAGCTCCCCGGGAAGCACAGATACGCAGTATTTT; CDR3 length: 14; D gene: -; clone size: -; J gene: TRBJ2-3; V gene: TRBV5-6
CDR3 protein: CASSSTTGTYGYTF; CDR3 DNA: TGTGCCAGCAGCTCAACCACAGGAACCTATGGCTACACCTTC; CDR3 length: 14; D gene: -; clone size: once; J gene: TRBJ1-2; V gene: TRBV5-5
CDR3 protein: CASSRSGTSGGVRNEQYF; CDR3 DNA: TGTGCCAGCAGCCGTTCCGGGACTAGCGGGGGGGTACGGAACGAGCAGTACTTC; CDR3 length: 18; D gene: TRBD2; clone size: -; J gene: TRBJ2-7; V gene: TRBV5-4
CDR3 protein: CSVEDRGGDSYEQYF; CDR3 DNA: TGCAGCGTTGAAGATCGAGGGGGCGACTCCTACGAGCAGTACTTC; CDR3 length: 15; D gene: TRBD1; clone size: once; J gene: TRBJ2-7; V gene: TRBV29-1
CDR3 protein: CASSENRGRNNEQFF; CDR3 DNA: TGTGCCAGCAGTGAGAACAGGGGGCGGAACAATGAGCAGTTCTTC; CDR3 length: 15; D gene: TRBD1; clone size: few; J gene: TRBJ2-1; V gene: TRBV2
CDR3 protein: CASSLGGGSGNTIYF; CDR3 DNA: TGTGCCAGCAGCTTAGGAGGGGGCTCTGGAAACACCATATATTTT; CDR3 length: 15; D gene: -; clone size: -; J gene: TRBJ1-3; V gene: TRBV7-2